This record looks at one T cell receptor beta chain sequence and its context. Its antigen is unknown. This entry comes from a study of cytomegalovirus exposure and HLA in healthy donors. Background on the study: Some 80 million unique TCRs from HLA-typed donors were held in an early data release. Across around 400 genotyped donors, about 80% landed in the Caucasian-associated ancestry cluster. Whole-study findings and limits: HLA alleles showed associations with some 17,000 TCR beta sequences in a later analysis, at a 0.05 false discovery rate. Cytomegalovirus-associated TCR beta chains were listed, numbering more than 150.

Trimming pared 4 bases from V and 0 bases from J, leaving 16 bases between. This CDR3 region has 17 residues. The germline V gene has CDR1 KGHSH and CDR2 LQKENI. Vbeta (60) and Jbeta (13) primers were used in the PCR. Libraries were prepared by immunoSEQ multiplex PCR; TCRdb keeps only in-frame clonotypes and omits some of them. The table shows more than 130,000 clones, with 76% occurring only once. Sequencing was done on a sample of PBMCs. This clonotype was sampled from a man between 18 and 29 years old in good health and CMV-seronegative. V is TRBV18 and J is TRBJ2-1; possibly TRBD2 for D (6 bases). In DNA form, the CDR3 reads TGTGCCAGCTCACTTCTAAGCGGGCCGAGCTCCTACAATGAGCAGTTCTTC. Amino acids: CASSLLSGPSSYNEQFF. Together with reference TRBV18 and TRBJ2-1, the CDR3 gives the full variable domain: NAGVMQNPRHLVRRRGQEARLRCSPMKGHSHVYWYRQLPEEGLKFMVYLQKENIIDESGMPKERFSAEFPKEGPSILRIQQVVRGDSAAYFCASSLLSGPSSYNEQFFGPGTRLTVL.